The subject of this entry is one TCR beta chain. Data came from immunoSEQ multiplex PCR; TCRdb stores just in-frame clones and leaves some out. The top ten clones hold approximately 5% of a sample with about 98,000 clones, roughly 87% of them seen once. The data were taken from a study of blood T cell repertoires in COVID-19. The overall study: The United States, Italy and Spain provided the acute and convalescent COVID-19 samples. Sources were T cells, B-cell-depleted T cells, or PBMCs; the material itself was cDNA or gDNA.

The CDR3 runs 15 residues. Per the germline V gene, CDR1 is SGHNT and CDR2 is YENEEA. V was trimmed by 5 bases and J by 5 bases, leaving 19 bases between them. Sequenced: peripheral blood. The rearrangement links TRBV11-3 to TRBJ2-7, with D possibly being TRBD1 (5 bases). The clonotype was recovered from a woman between 50 and 59 years old with COVID-19, enrolled during active disease. CDR3 DNA sequence: TGTGCCAGCAGCCCCGGACAAATCCCAATGGACGAGCAGTACTTC. Translated: CASSPGQIPMDEQYF.